The 15 T cell receptor beta chains below come from one sample, sequenced in a study of OX40 agonist ivuxolimab in advanced cancers. Clones were sequenced by immunoSEQ multiplex PCR, and TCRdb holds only the in-frame ones, with some missing. In the table there are tens of thousands of clones, about 90% of which are singletons. The starting material was CD4+ or CD8+ T cells sorted from blood, obtained in a trial of the OX40 agonist ivuxolimab. The receptors here all came from an adult with an advanced solid tumor such as melanoma, head and neck, liver or kidney cancer.

This clone appeared a single time. CDR3 loop: CASGLAQIYGYTF. The DNA of the CDR3 is TGTGCTAGTGGGCTAGCCCAGATCTATGGCTACACCTTC. The genes are TRBV12-5 and TRBJ1-2, with no clear D. The CDR3 runs to 13 residues. Trimming removed 6 bases from V and 4 bases from J, with 12 bases in between. Per germline, CDR1 LGHNT and CDR2 FRNRAP.

J is TRBJ2-2 and V is TRBV10-1; no clear D gene. Trimming cost V 6 bases and J 2 bases, with 13 bases left between them. Germline loops: CDR1 WNHNN, CDR2 SYGVQD (reference sequence). The CDR3 totals 15 residues. CDR3 loop: CASSDGAVNTGELFF. CDR3 DNA sequence: TGCGCCAGCAGCGACGGAGCTGTAAACACCGGGGAGCTGTTTTTT.

The rearrangement links TRBV6-5 to TRBJ1-1; 10 positions match TRBD1. Trimming took 9 bases from V and 6 from J; bases not matched to a gene: 4. This CDR3 has 12 residues. Germline V gene data show CDR1 as MNHEY and CDR2 as SVGAGI. This CDR3 reads CASFGQGAEAFF. The CDR3 nucleotides are TGTGCCAGTTTCGGACAGGGGGCTGAAGCTTTCTTT.

This chain joins TRBV9 and TRBJ2-5, with 10 positions matching TRBD2. Germline CDR1 is SGDLS and CDR2 is YYNGEE. V shed 4 bases and J 5 bases; nucleotides not matched to a gene: 11. CDR3 length equals 16 residues. The CDR3 sequence: CASSPWGGSGRETQYF. CDR3 DNA sequence: TGTGCCAGCAGCCCCTGGGGTGGTAGCGGGAGGGAGACCCAGTACTTC.

The chain joins TRBV5-6 to TRBJ1-2, with 7 nucleotides matching TRBD1. Germline trimming cut 4 bases from V and 2 bases from J; bases unmatched to any gene: 2. The CDR3 contains 13 residues. Germline assignment: CDR1 SGHDT and CDR2 YYEEEE. The CDR3 DNA reads TGTGCCAGCAGCCTGGACAGGAACTATGGCTACACCTTC. Its translation is CASSLDRNYGYTF.

The V gene is TRBV5-1, the J gene TRBJ2-5, with 10 bases matching TRBD1. J was trimmed by 4 bases and V by 1 base; bases with no gene match: 4. Germline V gene data show CDR1 as SGHRS and CDR2 as YFSETQ. The CDR3 runs to 15 residues. The CDR3 DNA follows: TGCGCCAGCAGCTTGACTGGACAGGGGGGAGAGACCCAGTACTTC. As protein: CASSLTGQGGETQYF.

The chain links TRBV5-1 to TRBJ2-1, with a weak D call TRBD2 (6 bases). V shed 0 bases and J shed 8 bases, with 12 bases lying between them. Germline V gene sequence: CDR1 SGHRS, CDR2 YFSETQ. This CDR3 spans 14 amino acids. The CDR3 DNA sequence: TGCGCCAGCAGCTTGGTGGAGGGTGAAGATGAGCAGTTCTTC. As protein: CASSLVEGEDEQFF.

The CDR3 DNA follows: TGTGCCAGCAGCTCCCGGACAGGGGCCGCCAGCTCCTACGAGCAGTACTTC. It encodes CASSSRTGAASSYEQYF. This chain uses TRBV7-9 with TRBJ2-7; TRBD1 matches 9 bases. The germline V gene encodes CDR1 SEHNR and CDR2 FQNEAQ (reference sequence). The V segment lost 4 bases and the J segment 0 bases; nucleotides outside the gene matches: 10. The CDR3 runs to 17 residues.

In this sample, this clone turned up once. The V call is TRBV7-9, the J call TRBJ2-3; 10 nucleotides line up with TRBD2. CDR3 size: 18 residues. Germline V lookup: CDR1 SEHNR, CDR2 FQNEAQ (reference sequence). The ends lost 5 bases at V and 2 bases at J; junction bases unmatched: 13. The CDR3 DNA is TGTGCCAGCAGCCAAGCGGTGGGTCTAGCGGGGGACACAGATACGCAGTATTTT. It translates to CASSQAVGLAGDTDTQYF.

The gene calls are TRBV28 and TRBJ2-2; D uncertain. Germline values: CDR1 MDHEN, CDR2 SYDVKM. This CDR3 is built from 12 residues. V lost 3 bases, J lost 4 bases, and 3 bases lay in between. The CDR3 protein is CASSLVTGELFF. As DNA, the CDR3 is TGTGCCAGCAGTTTGGTCACCGGGGAGCTGTTTTTT.

The J gene is TRBJ2-1, the V gene TRBV11-2; TRBD2 matches 8 bases. J gave up 6 bases and V 1 base, and 5 bases lay outside the gene matches. The CDR3 is 15 residues long. Germline CDR1 SGHAT, CDR2 FQNNGV. The CDR3 sequence: CASSLGREALNEQFF. DNA for the CDR3: TGTGCCAGCAGCTTAGGGCGGGAGGCCCTCAATGAGCAGTTCTTC.

The chain is built from TRBV7-9 and TRBJ2-1, with 9 bases that match TRBD2. V dropped 1 base and J dropped 14; count of bases not matched to a gene: 9. Per the germline V gene, CDR1 is SEHNR and CDR2 is FQNEAQ (reference sequence). The CDR3 is 14 amino acids. The CDR3 DNA reads as TGTGCCAGCAGCTTAGACAACGGCGGGAGGGCCAAGTTCTTC. Amino acid sequence: CASSLDNGGRAKFF.

The chain employs TRBV6-6 and TRBJ1-5; no firm D call. Germline CDR1 reads MNHNY; CDR2 reads SVGAGI (reference sequence). The V gene lost 6 bases and the J gene lost 7 bases, with 13 bases spanning the gap. The CDR3 is made up of 13 amino acids. The CDR3 is CASSLEGHQPQHF. CDR3 DNA sequence: TGTGCCAGCAGCCTAGAAGGGCACCAGCCCCAGCATTTT.

The chain joins TRBV7-8 to TRBJ1-3; no clear D gene. Trimming removed 7 bases at V and 3 bases at J, with 13 bases between. The germline CDR1 and CDR2 sequences are SGHVS and FQNEAQ. The CDR3 runs to 14 residues. CDR3 sequence reads: CASTRREFGNTIYF. DNA for the CDR3: TGTGCCAGCACCCGGCGAGAGTTTGGAAACACCATATATTTT.

The chain couples TRBV4-1 to TRBJ1-6; D is perhaps TRBD1 (6 bases). The germline V and J ends were trimmed by 3 bases and 6 bases, with 18 bases remaining between them. The germline gives CDR1 MGHRA, CDR2 YSYEKL. The CDR3 spans 17 residues. The CDR3: CASSHSRGRESNSPLHF. In DNA, the CDR3 is TGCGCCAGCAGCCATAGCAGGGGACGCGAGAGTAATTCACCCCTCCACTTT.